These 8 T cell receptor beta chains share one sample of origin, sequenced in a study of T cell responses to AZD1222 COVID-19 vaccine. Sequencing used immunoSEQ multiplex PCR; TCRdb keeps in-frame clones, though not all of them. The table has about 160,000 clones, 90% to 95% seen once. The sample was peripheral blood, taken on day 0 of AZD1222 vaccination. All receptors come from an adult in good health.

The chain joins TRBV6-5 to TRBJ2-5; TRBD1 agrees at 10 bases. The CDR3 has 14 residues. J gave up 4 bases and V 4 bases, and 3 bases lay outside the gene matches. Germline assignment: CDR1 MNHEY and CDR2 SVGAGI. CDR3 in DNA: TGTGCCAGCAGTTGGACAGGGGGAGGAGAGACCCAGTACTTC. Encoded protein: CASSWTGGGETQYF.

This sequence joins TRBV7-2 and TRBJ2-2, with D possibly matching TRBD2 (7 bases). Germline CDR1 and CDR2: SGHTA and FQGNSA. V lost 2 bases and J 4 bases, leaving 11 bases between the germline ends. The CDR3 covers 15 residues. In nucleotides, the CDR3 is TGTGCCAGCAGCTTAAACGGGGGGCGCACCGGGGAGCTGTTTTTT. The encoded protein is CASSLNGGRTGELFF. Together with reference TRBV7-2 and TRBJ2-2, the CDR3 gives the full variable domain: GAGVSQSPSNKVTEKGKDVELRCDPISGHTALYWYRQSLGQGLEFLIYFQGNSAPDKSGLPSDRFSAERTGGSVSTLTIQRTQQEDSAVYLCASSLNGGRTGELFFGEGSRLTVL.

The chain uses TRBV11-2 and TRBJ2-7, with TRBD1 identical over 7 bases. Germline CDR1 is SGHAT and CDR2 is FQNNGV. V trimming: 5 bases; J trimming: 0 bases; junction bases outside the gene matches: 7. The CDR3 runs 15 residues. CDR3 in DNA: TGTGCCAGCAGCCGCTGGACAGGCGCCTCCTACGAGCAGTACTTC. It translates to CASSRWTGASYEQYF.

The chain is built from TRBV9 and TRBJ1-1; 8 nucleotides align to TRBD1. V shed 4 bases and J 0 bases; nucleotides not matched to a gene: 17. This CDR3 is 19 amino acids long. Germline V lookup: CDR1 SGDLS, CDR2 YYNGEE. Here the CDR3 DNA reads TGTGCCAGCAGCCCCCGGACAGGGAATGGATACGCTATGAACACTGAAGCTTTCTTT. Its protein is CASSPRTGNGYAMNTEAFF. The whole variable domain, remainder taken from reference TRBV9 and TRBJ1-1, is DSGVTQTPKHLITATGQRVTLRCSPRSGDLSVYWYQQSLDQGLQFLIQYYNGEERAKGNILERFSAQQFPDLHSELNLSSLELGDSALYFCASSPRTGNGYAMNTEAFFGQGTRLTVV.

The chain has TRBV30 and TRBJ2-5; D call uncertain. The CDR3 is 12 residues long. Germline V gene sequence: CDR1 GTSNPN, CDR2 SVGIG (reference sequence). The V end was cut by 2 bases, the J end by 1 base, with 5 bases between. In nucleotides, the CDR3 is TGTGCCTGGAGTCTACCCCAAGAGACCCAGTACTTC. It encodes CAWSLPQETQYF. Full variable domain (outside the CDR3, taken from reference TRBV30 and TRBJ2-5): SQTIHQWPATLVQPVGSPLSLECTVEGTSNPNLYWYRQAAGRGLQLLFYSVGIGQISSEVPQNLSASRPQDRQFILSSKKLLLSDSGFYLCAWSLPQETQYFGPGTRLLVL.

The CDR3 DNA sequence: TGCGCCAGCAGCCAAGCTGGACAGGGACAATCCTATGGCTACACCTTC. This translates into CASSQAGQGQSYGYTF. J is TRBJ1-2 and V is TRBV4-1; 8 bases are a match to TRBD1. CDR1 MGHRA and CDR2 YSYEKL come from the germline V gene. The junction had 8 bases not matched to a gene; V was cut back by 1 base and J by 4 bases. The CDR3 runs to 16 residues.

The V and J genes are TRBV6-5 and TRBJ2-3; D gene uncertain. Germline V lookup: CDR1 MNHEY, CDR2 SVGAGI. V was clipped by 7 bases and J by 2 bases, with 7 bases between them. This CDR3 has 12 amino acids. CDR3 nucleotide sequence: TGTGCCAGCACTTGGTCCACAGATACGCAGTATTTT. Its translation: CASTWSTDTQYF.

V is TRBV7-2 and J is TRBJ1-2; D may be TRBD1 (5 bases). CDR1 is SGHTA, CDR2 FQGNSA, per germline. The CDR3 length is 13 residues. V shed 4 bases and J shed 6 bases, with 12 bases lying between them. The CDR3 coding sequence is TGTGCCAGCAGCTCCCAGGGCGGCGATGGCTACACCTTC. Encoded protein: CASSSQGGDGYTF.